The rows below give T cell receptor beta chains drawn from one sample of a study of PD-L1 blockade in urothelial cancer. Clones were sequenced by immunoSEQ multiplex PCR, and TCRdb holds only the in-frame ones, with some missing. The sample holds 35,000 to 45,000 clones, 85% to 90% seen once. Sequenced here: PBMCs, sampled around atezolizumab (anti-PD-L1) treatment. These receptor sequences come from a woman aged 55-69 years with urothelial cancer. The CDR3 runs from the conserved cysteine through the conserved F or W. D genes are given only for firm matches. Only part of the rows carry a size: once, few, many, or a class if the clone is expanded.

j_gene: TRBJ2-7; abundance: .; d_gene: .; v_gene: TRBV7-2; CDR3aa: CASSLGPLAYEQYF; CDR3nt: TGTGCCAGCAGCTTAGGGCCGCTGGCCTACGAGCAGTACTTC
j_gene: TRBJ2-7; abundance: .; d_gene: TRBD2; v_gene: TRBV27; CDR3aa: CASSLGLAGFEQYF; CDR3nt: TGTGCCAGCAGTTTAGGGCTAGCGGGATTCGAGCAGTACTTC
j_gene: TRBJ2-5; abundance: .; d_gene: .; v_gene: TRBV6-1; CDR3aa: CASSEGGVETQYF; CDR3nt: TGTGCCAGCAGTGAAGGCGGGGTGGAGACCCAGTACTTC
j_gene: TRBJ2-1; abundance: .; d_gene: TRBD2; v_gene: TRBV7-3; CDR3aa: CASSDASGAPHEQFF; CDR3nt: TGTGCCAGCAGCGACGCCAGCGGGGCGCCCCATGAGCAGTTCTTC
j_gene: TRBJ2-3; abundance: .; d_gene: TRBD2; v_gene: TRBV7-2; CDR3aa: CASSFGTSGITDTQYF; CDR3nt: TGTGCCAGCAGCTTTGGGACTAGCGGGATAACAGATACGCAGTATTTT
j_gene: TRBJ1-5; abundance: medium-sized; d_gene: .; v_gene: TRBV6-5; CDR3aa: CASRPGSNQPQHF; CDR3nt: TGTGCCAGCAGACCAGGATCTAATCAGCCCCAGCATTTT
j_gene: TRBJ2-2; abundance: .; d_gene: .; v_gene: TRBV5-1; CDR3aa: CASTLSQGYTGELFF; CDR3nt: TGCGCCAGCACGCTCTCCCAGGGATACACCGGGGAGCTGTTTTTT
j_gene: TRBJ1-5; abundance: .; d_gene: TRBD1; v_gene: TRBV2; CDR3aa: CASSGQGINNQPQHF; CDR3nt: TGTGCCAGCAGTGGACAGGGAATTAACAATCAGCCCCAGCATTTT
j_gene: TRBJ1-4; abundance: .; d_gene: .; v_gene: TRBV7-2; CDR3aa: CASSLPGLGEKLFF; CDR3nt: TGTGCCAGCAGCTTGCCAGGGTTAGGGGAAAAACTGTTTTTT
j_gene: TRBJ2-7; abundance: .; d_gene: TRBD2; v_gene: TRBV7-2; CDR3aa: CASSPVRGEQYF; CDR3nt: TGTGCCAGCAGCCCGGTGCGGGGGGAGCAGTACTTC
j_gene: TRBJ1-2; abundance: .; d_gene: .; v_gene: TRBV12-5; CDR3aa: CASGWTLDRVVPPSNGYTF; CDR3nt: TGTGCTAGTGGTTGGACGCTAGACAGAGTGGTTCCCCCATCCAATGGCTACACCTTC
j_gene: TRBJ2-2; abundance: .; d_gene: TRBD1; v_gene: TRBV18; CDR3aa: CASSPQQGMFTGELFF; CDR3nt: TGTGCCAGCTCACCACAACAGGGGATGTTCACCGGGGAGCTGTTTTTT
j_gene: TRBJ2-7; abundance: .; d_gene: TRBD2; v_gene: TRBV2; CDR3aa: CASRRLAGVYEQYF; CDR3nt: TGTGCCAGCAGAAGACTAGCGGGGGTCTACGAGCAGTACTTC
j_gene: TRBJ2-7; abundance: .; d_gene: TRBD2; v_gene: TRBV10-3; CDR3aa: CAISDSGTSGGGEQYF; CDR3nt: TGTGCCATCAGTGACTCCGGGACTAGCGGGGGGGGCGAGCAGTACTTC
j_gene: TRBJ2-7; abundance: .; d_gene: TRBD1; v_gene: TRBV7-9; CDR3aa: CASSSLSPSLRTGDHEQYF; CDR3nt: TGTGCCAGCAGCTCATTATCCCCCTCTTTACGGACAGGGGACCACGAGCAGTACTTC
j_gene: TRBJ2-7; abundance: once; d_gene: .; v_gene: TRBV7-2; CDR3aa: CASSYQGYEQYF; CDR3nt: TGTGCCAGCAGCTACCAGGGGTACGAGCAGTACTTC
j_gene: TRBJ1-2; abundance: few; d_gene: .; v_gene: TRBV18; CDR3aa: CASSPTSGTRAYGYTF; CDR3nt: TGTGCCAGCTCACCTACTAGCGGGACAAGGGCGTATGGCTACACCTTC
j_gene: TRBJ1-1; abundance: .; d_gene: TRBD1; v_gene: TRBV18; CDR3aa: CASSPRQGTSNTEAFF; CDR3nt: TGTGCCAGCTCACCACGACAGGGGACCTCGAACACTGAAGCTTTCTTT
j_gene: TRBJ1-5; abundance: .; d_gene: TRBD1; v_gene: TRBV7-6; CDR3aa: CASSPRQGMGSSQPQHF; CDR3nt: TGTGCCAGCAGCCCCAGACAGGGTATGGGGTCGAGTCAGCCCCAGCATTTT
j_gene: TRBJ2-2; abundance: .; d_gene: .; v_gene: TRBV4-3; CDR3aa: CASSQSRDTGELFF; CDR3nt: TGCGCCAGCAGCCAATCTAGAGACACCGGGGAGCTGTTTTTT
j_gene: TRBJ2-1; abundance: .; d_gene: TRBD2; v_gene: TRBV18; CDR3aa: CASSPSKASGSSRNEQFF; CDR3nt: TGTGCCAGCTCACCATCTAAGGCTAGCGGGAGTTCCAGGAATGAGCAGTTCTTC
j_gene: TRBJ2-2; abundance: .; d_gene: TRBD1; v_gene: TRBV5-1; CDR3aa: CASSGPTPGGGELFF; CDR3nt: TGCGCCAGCAGTGGGCCCACCCCAGGGGGCGGGGAGCTGTTTTTT
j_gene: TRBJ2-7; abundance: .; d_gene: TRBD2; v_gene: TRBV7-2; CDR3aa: CASSRTSGSYEQYF; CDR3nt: TGTGCCAGCAGTCGGACTAGCGGGAGCTACGAGCAGTACTTC
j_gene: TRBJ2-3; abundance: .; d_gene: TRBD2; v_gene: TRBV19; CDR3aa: CASSIGTSPDTQYF; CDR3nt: TGTGCCAGTAGTATTGGGACTAGCCCAGATACGCAGTATTTT